This passage covers 20 T cell receptor beta chains from one sample sequenced in a study of OX40 agonist ivuxolimab in advanced cancers. Produced via immunoSEQ multiplex PCR; TCRdb's table is partial and in-frame only. Of around 10,000 clones listed, approximately 87% were seen once; the top ten hold about 13%. The sample in question was CD4+ or CD8+ T cells sorted from blood, obtained in a trial of the OX40 agonist ivuxolimab. The receptors derive from an adult with an advanced solid tumor such as melanoma, head and neck, liver or kidney cancer.

J is TRBJ2-7 and V is TRBV10-3; 11 bases fit TRBD2. V gave up 0 bases and J gave up 1 base; unmatched junction bases: 14. The CDR3 length is 20 residues. Per germline, CDR1 ENHRY and CDR2 SYGVKD. CDR3 in DNA: TGTGCCATCAGTGAGTCTGGCCGGCTAGCGGGGGGCAAGCTTTCCTACGAGCAGTACTTC. It specifies CAISESGRLAGGKLSYEQYF.

The chain joins TRBV5-6 to TRBJ1-2; a possible D gene is TRBD1 (5 bases). Looked up from germline, CDR1 is SGHDT and CDR2 is YYEEEE. The CDR3 has 15 amino acids. Deletions cut 0 bases from V and 4 bases from J, with 13 bases between. CDR3 in amino acids: CASSLARDPLYGYTF. The CDR3 coding sequence is TGTGCCAGCAGCTTGGCTAGGGACCCCCTCTATGGCTACACCTTC.

The chain has TRBV14 and TRBJ1-2; weak D call: TRBD1 (5 bases). Trimming took off 0 bases at V and 4 bases at J, with 12 bases between the two ends. From germline, CDR1 is SGHDN and CDR2 FVKESK. The CDR3 totals 15 residues. CDR3 residues: CASSQEGRGVYGYTF. CDR3 nucleotides: TGTGCCAGCAGCCAAGAGGGGAGGGGTGTCTATGGCTACACCTTC.

This chain uses TRBV13 with TRBJ1-6; 12 bases are shared with TRBD1. V dropped 2 bases and J dropped 5; count of bases not matched to a gene: 7. The CDR3 runs 18 residues. The germline gives CDR1 PRHDT, CDR2 FYEKMQ (reference sequence). This CDR3 reads CASSLRGQGAPNNSPLHF. DNA of the CDR3: TGTGCCAGCAGCTTAAGGGGACAGGGGGCGCCGAATAATTCACCCCTCCACTTT.

This clone was observed a few times. The chain carries TRBV19 and TRBJ2-7, with D unclear. Trimming removed 3 bases at V and 1 base at J, with 7 bases between. This CDR3 contains 13 residues. The germline gives CDR1 LNHDA, CDR2 SQIVND (reference sequence). The CDR3 sequence: CASSMISSYEQYF. CDR3 in DNA: TGTGCCAGTAGTATGATTTCTTCCTACGAGCAGTACTTC.

This clone was recorded once. At one of its ends the junction is not consistent with the germline gene, which may arise from a read error. This chain connects TRBV5-1 to TRBJ2-7, with a tentative D call TRBD1 (5 bases). CDR1 is SGHRS and CDR2 is YFSETQ in the germline V gene. CDR3 length: 14 amino acids. The CDR3 is CASSLEGVGYEQYF. CDR3 nucleotide sequence: TGTGCCAGCAGCTTGGAAGGGGTTGGCTACGAGCAGTACTTC. Variable domain in full (rest from reference TRBV5-1 and TRBJ2-7): KAGVTQTPRYLIKTRGQQVTLSCSPISGHRSVSWYQQTPGQGLQFLFEYFSETQRNKGNFPGRFSGRQFSNSRSEMNVSTLELGDSALYLCASSLEGVGYEQYFGPGTRLTVT.

The DNA of the CDR3 is TGCAGCGTTGAGGGGGACTATGGCTACACCTTC. Its protein is CSVEGDYGYTF. The J gene is TRBJ1-2, the V gene TRBV29-1; TRBD1 might be the D (5 bases). V was clipped by 3 bases and J by 3 bases, with 5 bases between them. The CDR3 sequence is 11 residues long. Looked up from germline, CDR1 is SQVTM and CDR2 is ANQGSEA.

The rearrangement joins TRBV6-1 to TRBJ2-2, with a tentative D call TRBD1 (5 bases). The CDR3 contains 13 residues. Trimming shortened V by 6 bases and J by 5 bases, and 10 bases separated the two germline ends. The germline gives CDR1 MNHNS, CDR2 SASEGT. CDR3 in DNA: TGTGCCAGCAGCGACAGATATACCGGGGAGCTGTTTTTT. As protein: CASSDRYTGELFF.

This clone appeared a few times. The rearrangement links TRBV7-9 to TRBJ1-5; D gene uncertain. The CDR3 runs 13 residues. V was pared by 5 bases and J by 0 bases, with 5 bases between. Germline assignment: CDR1 SEHNR and CDR2 FQNEAQ (reference sequence). CDR3 sequence (DNA): TGTGCCAGCAGCGTTGATAGCAATCAGCCCCAGCATTTT. Translation: CASSVDSNQPQHF.

The chain has TRBV2 and TRBJ1-1; D is perhaps TRBD1 (6 bases). The V gene lost 8 bases and the J gene lost 5 bases, with 12 bases spanning the gap. The V gene's germline CDR1 is SNHLY and CDR2 FYNNEI. The CDR3 loop spans 12 amino acids. CDR3 nucleotide sequence: TGTGCCAGCCTCCCAAGGGGGACTGAAGCTTTCTTT. Its protein product is CASLPRGTEAFF.

The rearrangement links TRBV28 to TRBJ2-1; no clear D. The length of the CDR3 is 16 residues. Germline V gives CDR1 MDHEN, CDR2 SYDVKM. Trimming left V 3 bases short and J 0 bases short, with 12 bases between. CDR3 amino acids: CASSLGTIGSYNEQFF. DNA of the CDR3: TGTGCCAGCAGTTTGGGCACGATCGGCTCCTACAATGAGCAGTTCTTC.

V is TRBV6-5 and J is TRBJ2-1; TRBD2 agrees at 11 bases. The CDR3 runs to 15 residues. J was trimmed by 9 bases and V by 6 bases; bases with no gene match: 10. Per germline, CDR1 MNHEY and CDR2 SVGAGI. The CDR3 DNA is TGTGCCAGCAGCTCACTAGCGGGGGCGGGGGGTGAGCAGTTCTTC. This codes for CASSSLAGAGGEQFF.

V is TRBV19 and J is TRBJ2-1; 8 bases fit TRBD2. Germline assignment: CDR1 LNHDA and CDR2 SQIVND (reference sequence). This CDR3 region has 14 residues. The J segment lost 12 bases and the V segment lost 3 bases, leaving 10 bases of the junction unmatched. CDR3 sequence: CASSMTGGVERQFF. The CDR3 bases are TGTGCCAGTAGTATGACCGGGGGGGTTGAAAGGCAGTTCTTC.

The chain carries TRBV11-3 and TRBJ1-1, with 8 bases aligning to TRBD1. CDR3 length equals 15 residues. V dropped 5 bases and J dropped 3; count of bases not matched to a gene: 8. The germline CDR1 and CDR2 sequences are SGHNT and YENEEA. The CDR3 sequence: CASSPAQGAYTEAFF. CDR3 DNA: TGTGCCAGCAGCCCGGCCCAGGGGGCGTACACTGAAGCTTTCTTT. Complete variable domain (other parts from reference TRBV11-3 and TRBJ1-1): EAGVVQSPRYKIIEKKQPVAFWCNPISGHNTLYWYLQNLGQGPELLIRYENEEAVDDSQLPKDRFSAERLKGVDSTLKIQPAELGDSAVYLCASSPAQGAYTEAFFGQGTRLTVV.

This clone is termed medium-sized. The chain is built from TRBV18 and TRBJ2-1; the D gene is possibly TRBD2 (5 bases). Trimming stripped 0 bases from V and 5 bases from J, with 11 bases between. Germline CDR1 reads KGHSH; CDR2 reads LQKENI. The CDR3 has 15 residues. This chain's CDR3 is CASSPPRATHNEQFF. The CDR3 region has the DNA TGTGCCAGCTCACCACCGAGGGCTACACACAATGAGCAGTTCTTC.

The J gene is TRBJ1-6, the V gene TRBV7-6; D not resolved. Germline values: CDR1 SGHVS, CDR2 FNYEAQ. The CDR3 runs 16 residues. The V end was cut by 5 bases, the J end by 0 bases, with 11 bases between. The CDR3 DNA reads TGTGCCAGCAGCGAACGGGCCAGCTCCTATAATTCACCCCTCCACTTT. Protein: CASSERASSYNSPLHF.

The chain couples TRBV27 to TRBJ2-7; tentatively, D is TRBD1 (5 bases). The CDR3 loop spans 13 amino acids. Trimming cost V 2 bases and J 3 bases, with 8 bases left between them. Per germline, CDR1 MNHEY and CDR2 SMNVEV (reference sequence). The CDR3 DNA follows: TGTGCCAGCAGTTTAAGGGGAAACTACGAGCAGTACTTC. Its protein is CASSLRGNYEQYF.

Only a few counts were recorded for this clone. The chain links TRBV5-4 to TRBJ2-3; a weak D match, TRBD1 (6 bases). Germline CDR1 is SGHNT and CDR2 is YYREEE (reference sequence). The CDR3 sequence is 17 residues long. Trimming stripped 4 bases from V and 2 bases from J, with 20 bases between. CDR3 DNA: TGTGCCAGCAGCCCCGCCGCGTCGGGACACCTCACAGATACGCAGTATTTT. Protein product: CASSPAASGHLTDTQYF.

The CDR3 sequence is CASSMTGGSYEQYF. DNA of the CDR3: TGTGCCAGTAGTATGACAGGGGGGAGCTACGAGCAGTACTTC. This rearrangement joins TRBV19 to TRBJ2-5; TRBD1 aligns across 9 bases. With the DNA end fitting TRBJ2-7 better, the J assignment may be wrong. This CDR3 has 14 residues. The germline V gene has CDR1 LNHDA and CDR2 SQIVND (reference sequence).

The chain links TRBV6-1 to TRBJ2-5; the match to TRBD2 covers 12 bases. The germline CDR1 and CDR2 sequences are MNHNS and SASEGT. The CDR3 is 17 amino acids. Losses at the gene ends were 2 bases for V and 4 bases for J; bases not matched to a gene: 8. The CDR3 is CASSELATSGGLETQYF. The CDR3 coding sequence is TGTGCCAGCAGTGAACTGGCTACTAGCGGGGGGCTAGAGACCCAGTACTTC.